Reported below is one T cell receptor (beta chain). Germline V gives CDR1 MNHEY, CDR2 SVGAGI. Trimming cost V 2 bases and J 5 bases, with 12 bases left between them. This CDR3 has 14 residues. The sample originates from a study of blood T cell repertoires in COVID-19. The overall study: COVID-19 samples collected from the United States, Italy and Spain covered acute and convalescent phases. T cells, B-cell-depleted T cells, or PBMCs supplied cDNA or gDNA.

Per the original data handling: Amplification from reference gene primers served as the basis for estimated nucleated cell counts. Sequencing used immunoSEQ multiplex PCR; TCRdb keeps in-frame clones, though not all of them. Clone size and V and J calls were adopted from that table, with D and trimming inferred from the DNA. The sample gives about 59,000 clones, around 70% of which show up once; about 15% is in the top ten. The source of this sequence is a woman in her sixties or seventies with acute or convalescent COVID-19. The chain combines TRBV6-5 with TRBJ2-5, with D perhaps matching TRBD2 (5 bases). The sample taken for sequencing was peripheral blood. DNA for the CDR3: TGTGCCAGCAGTTACGTTTTAGCGCCGGAGACCCAGTACTTC. This gives the protein CASSYVLAPETQYF.